Each of the 20 T cell receptor beta chains below was sequenced from the same sample in a study of T cells in Graves' hyperthyroidism and ophthalmopathy. The investigators amplified TCR beta CDR3 regions from RNA transcripts. When the TCR CDR3 underwent first-round RT-PCR, the HTBI primer set was used. TCRdb re-called the multiplex PCR reads with MiXCR, one entry per CDR3 protein. This table holds roughly 560,000 distinct CDR3 sequences, over 12% found once. Sequencing used blood. Receptors were obtained from a woman aged 40 to 50 with Graves' ophthalmopathy.

This clonotype was counted only a few times. The rearrangement uses TRBV3-1 and TRBJ2-2, with TRBD2 identical over 9 bases. The V segment lost 4 bases and the J segment 4 bases; nucleotides outside the gene matches: 4. Germline-derived CDR1 and CDR2 are LGHDT and YNNKEL (reference sequence). The length of the CDR3 is 15 residues. The CDR3 loop reads CASSLSGSSTGELFF. In nucleotides, the CDR3 is TGTGCCAGCAGCCTTAGCGGGAGTTCCACCGGGGAGCTGTTTTTT.

This clonotype was recorded a few times. The V call is TRBV6-1, the J call TRBJ2-7; TRBD2 matches 8 bases. Per the germline V gene, CDR1 is MNHNS and CDR2 is SASEGT. CDR3 length: 13 residues. The V gene end was trimmed by 8 bases and the J gene end by 6 bases; junction bases not matched to a gene: 9. The CDR3 reads CASRGGGDREQYF. The CDR3 region has the DNA TGTGCCAGCCGGGGGGGAGGAGATCGCGAGCAGTACTTC.

This clonotype was counted ten times or more. The CDR3 loop reads CSARAGTGETQYF. The CDR3 DNA reads as TGCAGTGCTAGGGCCGGGACAGGAGAGACCCAGTACTTC. This chain uses TRBV20-1 with TRBJ2-5; 8 nucleotides align to TRBD1. The CDR3 is made up of 13 amino acids. Germline CDR1 is DFQATT and CDR2 is SNEGSKA (reference sequence). V lost 3 bases, J lost 4 bases, and 4 bases stayed unmatched.

This clonotype was seen at least ten times. The chain employs TRBV15 and TRBJ2-2, with D possibly matching TRBD2 (5 bases). V was trimmed by 3 bases and J by 6 bases, leaving 17 bases between them. CDR3 length equals 16 residues. The germline V gene encodes CDR1 LNHNV and CDR2 YYDKDF (reference sequence). This CDR3 reads CATSSARAKGAGELFF. The CDR3 region has the DNA TGTGCCACCAGCAGCGCGCGGGCTAAGGGCGCCGGGGAGCTGTTTTTT.

This clonotype appeared a few times. The chain employs TRBV6-1 and TRBJ2-7, with TRBD2 matching over 8 bases. The ends lost 3 bases at V and 6 bases at J; junction bases unmatched: 4. CDR1 is MNHNS and CDR2 is SASEGT in the germline V gene. The CDR3 spans 13 residues. The CDR3 DNA is TGTGCCAGCAGTGACGGGGGGGATAGCGAGCAGTACTTC. Protein: CASSDGGDSEQYF.

V gene TRBV24-1 combines with J gene TRBJ2-5; 11 positions agree with TRBD1. Trimming at V came to 1 base and at J to 5 bases, leaving 8 bases not matched to a gene. CDR1 and CDR2 (germline): KGHDR, SFDVKD. The CDR3 loop spans 17 amino acids. The DNA for the CDR3 is TGTGCCACCAGTGATTTCGGGACAGGGGGGGGAAGGGAGACCCAGTACTTC. Its protein is CATSDFGTGGGRETQYF.

The chain couples TRBV30 to TRBJ2-5; D call uncertain. Trimming cost V 3 bases and J 5 bases, with 10 bases left between them. The CDR3 extends over 12 amino acids. Germline assignment: CDR1 GTSNPN and CDR2 SVGIG (reference sequence). CDR3 protein: CAWRLSSETQYF. DNA for the CDR3: TGTGCCTGGAGACTTTCGAGCGAGACCCAGTACTTC.

The sample holds many counts of this clonotype. V gene TRBV7-3 combines with J gene TRBJ2-2; no firm D call. Germline loops: CDR1 SGHTA, CDR2 FQGTGA. The CDR3 totals 14 residues. V lost 3 bases to trimming and J lost 1 base, with 6 bases between them. The CDR3 sequence is CASSFRRNTGELFF. CDR3 bases: TGTGCCAGCAGCTTCAGGAGGAACACCGGGGAGCTGTTTTTT.

A few counts support this clonotype. The J gene is TRBJ2-5, the V gene TRBV2, with TRBD2 matching 8 bases. Losses at the gene ends were 7 bases for V and 6 bases for J; bases not matched to a gene: 13. This CDR3 has 15 residues. The germline V gene encodes CDR1 SNHLY and CDR2 FYNNEI. CDR3 protein: CASIHTGGALKTQYF. Written as DNA, the CDR3 is TGTGCCAGCATACATACGGGAGGGGCCCTGAAGACCCAGTACTTC.

This clonotype was picked up many times. The rearrangement links TRBV27 to TRBJ2-7; D tentatively fits TRBD1 or TRBD2 (5 bases each). The length of the CDR3 is 15 residues. The V gene lost 6 bases and the J gene lost 0 bases, with 15 bases spanning the gap. Germline V CDR1 and CDR2: MNHEY, SMNVEV (reference sequence). CDR3 loop: CASRPGTAGSYEQYF. The CDR3 DNA reads TGTGCCAGCAGGCCCGGGACGGCGGGCTCCTACGAGCAGTACTTC.

This clonotype came up many times. This sequence joins TRBV4-3 and TRBJ2-5; 11 nucleotides line up with TRBD2. The CDR3 consists of 13 residues. CDR1 LGHNA and CDR2 YSLEER come from the germline V gene. V was clipped by 3 bases and J by 7 bases; unmatched bases: 1. CDR3 in amino acids: CASSQGTSGTQYF. The CDR3 nucleotides read TGCGCCAGCAGCCAGGGGACTAGCGGGACCCAGTACTTC.

This clonotype was seen ten or more times. The chain uses TRBV12-3 or TRBV12-4 and TRBJ2-5; D is undetermined. Between the trimmed V and J ends, which lost 3 bases and 4 bases, there was a span of 9 bases. The CDR3 has 13 residues. The CDR3 DNA reads TGTGCCAGCAGTTTTTTGGGTAGAGAGACCCAGTACTTC. Translating gives CASSFLGRETQYF.

This clonotype appeared many times. The chain is built from TRBV20-1 and TRBJ2-5, with D perhaps matching TRBD2 (5 bases). The CDR3 covers 14 residues. Germline V lookup: CDR1 DFQATT, CDR2 SNEGSKA (reference sequence). Between the trimmed V and J ends, which lost 0 bases and 1 base, there was a span of 9 bases. The CDR3: CSAREEEVQETQYF. The CDR3 region has the DNA TGCAGTGCTAGAGAAGAGGAGGTCCAAGAGACCCAGTACTTC.

This clonotype has a count of ten or more. The CDR3 region is CASSFTGSGYEQYF. CDR3 nucleotide sequence: TGTGCCAGCAGCTTTACAGGGTCAGGCTACGAGCAGTACTTC. The genes are TRBV7-9 and TRBJ2-7; tentatively, D is TRBD1 (6 bases). There are 14 residues in the CDR3. Germline CDR1 is SEHNR and CDR2 is FQNEAQ (reference sequence). V dropped 3 bases and J dropped 3 bases, with 12 bases sitting between them.

This clonotype occurred many times. The chain employs TRBV30 and TRBJ1-5; D unclear. There are 12 residues in the CDR3. V shed 4 bases and J shed 4 bases, with 8 bases lying between them. Germline lookup yields CDR1 GTSNPN and CDR2 SVGIG (reference sequence). CDR3 sequence: CAWKVPNQPQHF. Written as DNA, the CDR3 is TGTGCCTGGAAGGTACCAAATCAGCCCCAGCATTTT.

The sample holds many counts of this clonotype. The chain couples TRBV9 to TRBJ2-7; 13 positions match TRBD2. Germline-derived CDR1 and CDR2 are SGDLS and YYNGEE. Trimming removed 3 bases from V and 6 bases from J; junction bases left unmatched: 9. This CDR3 spans 16 amino acids. This chain's CDR3 is CASSAGLAGVSGEQYF. The CDR3 DNA is TGTGCCAGCAGCGCAGGACTAGCGGGAGTAAGTGGCGAGCAGTACTTC.

This clonotype occurred many times. The chain links TRBV6-5 to TRBJ2-7; possible D gene TRBD1, 5 bases. Germline lookup yields CDR1 MNHEY and CDR2 SVGAGI. The CDR3 runs to 12 residues. V lost 10 bases to trimming and J lost 1 base, with 11 bases between them. The CDR3 here is CAIGAGSYEQYF. CDR3 coding DNA: TGTGCCATAGGGGCAGGGTCCTACGAGCAGTACTTC.

Ten or more counts support this clonotype. The CDR3 bases are TGCAGCGCCGGACAGGGGGCAGACACTGAAGCTTTCTTT. Protein sequence: CSAGQGADTEAFF. V usage is TRBV29-1 and J usage is TRBJ1-1; the match to TRBD1 covers 11 bases. This CDR3 region has 13 residues. Germline loops: CDR1 SQVTM, CDR2 ANQGSEA. V lost 7 bases and J lost 3; bases outside the gene matches: 4. Full variable domain (remainder filled in from reference TRBV29-1 and TRBJ1-1): SAVISQKPSRDICQRGTSLTIQCQVDSQVTMMFWYRQQPGQSLTLIATANQGSEATYESGFVIDKFPISRPNLTFSTLTVSNMSPEDSSIYLCSAGQGADTEAFFGQGTRLTVV.

The rearrangement links TRBV14 to TRBJ1-1, with a tentative D call TRBD1 (6 bases). Between the trimmed V and J ends, which lost 4 bases and 5 bases, there was a span of 17 bases. Germline-derived CDR1 and CDR2 are SGHDN and FVKESK. This CDR3 contains 15 residues. CDR3 region: CASSPGLGGLTEAFF. The DNA of the CDR3 is TGTGCCAGCAGCCCGGGTTTGGGGGGGCTGACTGAAGCTTTCTTT.

This rearrangement joins TRBV2 to TRBJ2-3; D possibly corresponds to TRBD1 (5 bases). The CDR3 runs 13 residues. Trimming pared 1 base from V and 4 bases from J, leaving 6 bases between. The V gene's germline CDR1 is SNHLY and CDR2 FYNNEI. This CDR3 is CASSEGGPDTQYF. CDR3 nucleotide sequence: TGTGCCAGCAGTGAAGGGGGCCCAGATACGCAGTATTTT.